One T cell receptor (beta chain) is described in this entry. Its antigen is unknown. Base qualities were left out, and no much larger clone turns up one base away. This sample was taken from a study of blood T cell repertoires in COVID-19 (dated by TCRdb to the early 2020s). For the wider study: The collaborator samples originated in the United States, Italy and Spain and spanned the acute and convalescent phases of COVID-19. The repertoires were released in a freely available public database meant as a resource for research on the immune response to SARS-CoV-2. Nearly every sample came with metadata listing a de-identified subject ID, COVID-19 status, age in years and sex. Samples were obtained from the ongoing ImmuneRACE study (first 160 participants) and from 1,254 subjects provided by 6 global collaborators. The prospective study material was composed of cDNA or gDNA derived from T cells, B-cell-depleted T cells, or PBMCs. Where available, HLA class I and class II types were taken from metadata supplied by the sample provider and were not determined by assay-based typing. The dataset comprised deeply sampled blood TCRbeta repertoires from subjects exposed to, actively infected with, or recovered from COVID-19.

TCRbeta CDR3 regions were amplified from genomic DNA by means of the immunoSEQ Assay, a bias-controlled multiplex PCR. The source study handled its data this way. The number of nucleated cells in each sample was estimated by amplification of reference gene primers within the assay. To quantify the absolute abundance of each unique TCRbeta CDR3 rearrangement, sequence reads were collapsed and filtered. Productive Simpson clonality was computed per sample as the square root of Simpson's diversity index over productive rearrangements. This is the immuneACCESS table as TCRdb keeps it, with only in-frame sequences that have V and J called. A part of the clones is gone; compared with another copy, unresolved V genes explain less than half, and the rest is unexplained. V and J calls plus clone size are reproduced from that table; the DNA served to infer D and trimming. The sample contains roughly 70,000 clones, 73% of them found a single time. 22% of the sample rests with the top ten.

Trimming costs V 5 bases and J 3 bases, and their ends lie 13 bases apart. The CDR3, from cysteine to phenylalanine, totals 14 residues. Here the CDR3 DNA is all that survives: 42 bases in frame from base 1. The germline V gene sets CDR1 to SNHLY and CDR2 to FYNNEI. The research as a whole found: Clinical and demographic metadata were provided uncurated, with the amount varying by source and participant.

Collaborating institutions collected whole blood in K2EDTA tubes following their own protocols. For TCRbeta analysis, collaborators shipped samples as frozen whole blood, isolated PBMCs, or DNA extracted from either of those sample types. The sequence links TRBV2 to TRBJ2-5; matching of 7 bases hints at TRBD2 as the D gene. Input material: peripheral blood. The source of this sequence is a man aged 60 to 75 with acute or convalescent COVID-19. The CDR3 protein is CASSIGGGEETQYF. The DNA sequence is as follows: TGTGCCAGCAGTATAGGGGGGGGAGAAGAGACCCAGTACTTC.